This T cell receptor (beta chain) is from a study of CD8 T cell repertoires and HIV-1 epitope variants. As for the study in general: Each of Twenty-five Gag and Nef epitope peptides stimulated a separate culture. The baseline condition was 1M T cells left uncultured.

Libraries were prepared by immunoSEQ multiplex PCR; TCRdb keeps only in-frame clonotypes and omits some of them. The sample shows several thousand clones, about 64% of them seen only once. This clone came up once. The antigen is unknown. Germline V gene sequence: CDR1 LNHDA, CDR2 SQIVND (reference sequence). The CDR3 consists of 14 residues. V lost 3 bases and J 2 bases, leaving 9 bases between the germline ends. The specimen sequenced was cultured CD8+ T cells derived from PBMCs. This chain connects TRBV19 to TRBJ2-3; D not resolved. The receptor's source is a male donor with HIV. For the CDR3, the DNA is TGTGCCAGTAGTATCGACATCGCCACAGATACGCAGTATTTT. This sequence encodes CASSIDIATDTQYF.